Below, 21 T cell receptor beta chains from the same sample are listed, as sequenced in a study of shared clonotypes between healthy human individuals (dated by TCRdb to 2018 to 2021). Library prep was done by the immunoSEQ multiplex PCR assay. Sourced from immuneACCESS, this table was stored by TCRdb with only in-frame sequences that have V and J called. A share of the clones is absent; for the studies checked, an unresolved V gene accounts for under half, and the remainder has no known explanation. The sample table holds 1,500,000 or so clones, of which just under 99% were seen once. The top ten clonotypes cover around 0.38% of the sample. The sample taken for sequencing was naive CD4+ T cells sorted from blood. The cell subset or site tag for this specimen amounts to: CD45RA+ positively selected. The receptors were sampled from a man aged 30 to 45 in good health.

The chain combines TRBV4-3 with TRBJ2-7; maybe TRBD1 (5 bases). V lost 0 bases, J lost 6 bases, and 18 bases lay in between. The germline gives CDR1 LGHNA, CDR2 YSLEER. CDR3 length equals 16 residues. The CDR3 region has the DNA TGCGCCAGCAGCCAAGATTTGGCCAGGGCGGCAGGCGAGCAGTACTTC. Residues: CASSQDLARAAGEQYF.

The chain employs TRBV5-1 and TRBJ2-7; possibly TRBD1 or TRBD2 for D (5 bases each). This CDR3 spans 17 amino acids. Trimming stripped 4 bases from V and 0 bases from J, with 20 bases between. Germline values: CDR1 SGHRS, CDR2 YFSETQ. CDR3 loop: CASSLIPGTPSSYEQYF. In nucleotides, the CDR3 is TGCGCCAGCAGCCTCATCCCCGGGACCCCTAGCTCCTACGAGCAGTACTTC.

The chain links TRBV11-3 to TRBJ1-3; perhaps TRBD1 as D (5 bases). The CDR3 extends over 15 amino acids. V was cut by 0 bases and J by 2 bases, with 8 bases left in between. CDR1 is SGHNT, CDR2 YENEEA, per germline. CDR3 in DNA: TGTGCCAGCAGCTTAGATGGACACCCTGGAAACACCATATATTTT. Protein sequence: CASSLDGHPGNTIYF.

CDR3 region: CASRLREGDTQYF. The CDR3 region has the DNA TGTGCCAGCAGGTTGAGAGAGGGGGATACGCAGTATTTT. This chain joins TRBV7-9 and TRBJ2-3; the D gene could be TRBD1 or TRBD2 (5 bases each). Germline V CDR1 and CDR2: SEHNR, FQNEAQ (reference sequence). The CDR3 contains 13 residues. Deletions cut 6 bases from V and 6 bases from J, with 13 bases between.

Concerning this clone itself: The sample contains more than one DNA sequence encoding this CDR3. The V call is TRBV7-2, the J call TRBJ2-6; D ambiguous. The V and J ends lost 1 base and 4 bases respectively, with 8 bases between them. The CDR3 is 15 residues long. Germline-derived CDR1 and CDR2 are SGHTA and FQGNSA. The DNA for the CDR3 is TGTGCCAGCAGCTTAGGGGGTTCCGGGGCCAACGTCCTGACTTTC. Encoded protein: CASSLGGSGANVLTF.

This clone was detected once. The chain is built from TRBV15 and TRBJ2-7; the D gene is possibly TRBD1 (5 bases). This CDR3 is 15 amino acids long. V lost 0 bases, J lost 2 bases, and 11 bases lay in between. Germline lookup yields CDR1 LNHNV and CDR2 YYDKDF (reference sequence). CDR3 sequence (DNA): TGTGCCACCAGCAGAGAAGGGGAAGGAGCCTACGAGCAGTACTTC. It specifies CATSREGEGAYEQYF.

The chain joins TRBV5-1 to TRBJ2-1; 15 positions match TRBD2. The junction had 3 bases not matched to a gene; V was cut back by 4 bases and J by 7 bases. The germline gives CDR1 SGHRS, CDR2 YFSETQ. The length of the CDR3 is 15 residues. The DNA for the CDR3 is TGCGCCAGCAGCACTGGACTAGCGGGAGGGAATGAGCAGTTCTTC. Protein product: CASSTGLAGGNEQFF.

This clone was seen a few times. The genes are TRBV5-4 and TRBJ1-2; 12 nucleotides match TRBD1. This CDR3 has 15 amino acids. Germline V gene sequence: CDR1 SGHNT, CDR2 YYREEE (reference sequence). V was pared by 5 bases and J by 6 bases, with 8 bases of the junction left unmatched. CDR3 sequence: CASSLGGTGGDGYTF. CDR3 DNA sequence: TGTGCCAGCAGTCTCGGAGGGACAGGGGGCGATGGCTACACCTTC.

To note about this clone: Other DNA sequences in this specimen translate into the identical CDR3. V is TRBV27 and J is TRBJ2-7; no clear D. CDR1 and CDR2 (germline): MNHEY, SMNVEV (reference sequence). V lost 4 bases and J 0 bases, leaving 7 bases between the germline ends. The CDR3 extends over 13 amino acids. The CDR3 reads CASSSLVSYEQYF. The CDR3 nucleotides are TGTGCCAGCAGTTCTCTAGTCTCCTACGAGCAGTACTTC.

The chain has TRBV6-6 and TRBJ2-1; 8 positions match TRBD2. The V gene end was trimmed by 2 bases and the J gene end by 3 bases; junction bases not matched to a gene: 3. The length of the CDR3 is 15 residues. CDR1 MNHNY and CDR2 SVGAGI come from the germline V gene (reference sequence). CDR3 loop: CASSYGTRNYNEQFF. The CDR3 DNA reads as TGTGCCAGCAGTTACGGGACTAGAAACTACAATGAGCAGTTCTTC.

Concerning this clone: Different DNA sequences within this sample yield the same CDR3. The chain links TRBV18 to TRBJ2-5, with 7 bases fitting TRBD2. CDR1 KGHSH and CDR2 LQKENI come from the germline V gene. There are 14 residues in the CDR3. The V and J ends lost 6 bases and 4 bases, in that order; junction bases with no gene match: 8. The CDR3 bases are TGTGCCAGCTCCCCAGCACTAGCGTCAGAGACCCAGTACTTC. This gives the protein CASSPALASETQYF.

The V gene is TRBV27, the J gene TRBJ2-7; TRBD1 aligns across 8 bases. The CDR3 is 14 amino acids. V shed 5 bases and J 3 bases; nucleotides not matched to a gene: 6. CDR1 and CDR2 (germline): MNHEY, SMNVEV (reference sequence). CDR3 in DNA: TGTGCCAGCAGTAATCCGGGACAGGACTACGAGCAGTACTTC. This gives the protein CASSNPGQDYEQYF.

The chain carries TRBV7-6 and TRBJ1-5; 8 positions agree with TRBD1. This CDR3 is 15 amino acids long. Germline lookup yields CDR1 SGHVS and CDR2 FNYEAQ. Trimming cost V 1 base and J 7 bases; bases outside gene matches: 6. The DNA of the CDR3 is TGTGCCAGCAGCTTAGGCCGGGACAGGCGGCAGCCCCAGCATTTT. It specifies CASSLGRDRRQPQHF.

The chain couples TRBV5-5 to TRBJ2-7, with TRBD1 matching over 12 bases. Germline-derived CDR1 and CDR2 are SGHKS and YYEKEE (reference sequence). V lost 4 bases, J lost 4 bases, and 6 bases stayed unmatched. The CDR3 is 15 residues long. CDR3 nucleotides: TGTGCCAGCAGCCTGGGACAGGGGGCGTATTACGAGCAGTACTTC. Its protein product is CASSLGQGAYYEQYF.

The chain employs TRBV10-2 and TRBJ2-2; D not certain. This CDR3 comprises 14 residues. The ends were cut back, 3 bases at V and 8 bases at J, with 13 bases in the middle. Germline V gene data show CDR1 as WSHSY and CDR2 as SAAADI. CDR3 nucleotide sequence: TGCGCCAGCAGTGAACTCCGGGCTGCGGGGGAGCTGTTTTTT. It specifies CASSELRAAGELFF.

The chain has TRBV28 and TRBJ1-3; D unclear. Germline values: CDR1 MDHEN, CDR2 SYDVKM. The CDR3 sequence is 14 residues long. Deletions cut 3 bases from V and 5 bases from J, with 11 bases between. CDR3 loop: CASSLLGSRNTIYF. CDR3 bases: TGTGCCAGCAGTTTGTTGGGGTCGAGAAACACCATATATTTT. Supplemented by reference TRBV28 and TRBJ1-3, the full variable domain reads DVKVTQSSRYLVKRTGEKVFLECVQDMDHENMFWYRQDPGLGLRLIYFSYDVKMKEKGDIPEGYSVSREKKERFSLILESASTNQTSMYLCASSLLGSRNTIYFGEGSWLTVV.

The J gene is TRBJ2-7, the V gene TRBV28; D tentatively fits TRBD1 or TRBD2 (5 bases each). CDR3 size: 14 residues. With 6 bases removed from V and 2 bases from J, the gap between germline ends came to 14 bases. Germline lookup yields CDR1 MDHEN and CDR2 SYDVKM. CDR3 DNA: TGTGCCAGCAGGATAGGGACGGGACCCTACGAGCAGTACTTC. Its translation: CASRIGTGPYEQYF.

The V gene is TRBV25-1, the J gene TRBJ2-5; TRBD1 matches 7 bases. Unmatched junction bases numbered 16, after V lost 1 base and J lost 5 bases. The CDR3 has 18 residues. Germline assignment: CDR1 MGHDK and CDR2 SYGVNS. CDR3 sequence (DNA): TGTGCCAGCAGTGAATCGTGGTCAGGTCGACAGGGTGACGAGACCCAGTACTTC. Amino acids: CASSESWSGRQGDETQYF.

The chain joins TRBV10-3 to TRBJ2-3, with 10 bases matching TRBD2. This CDR3 region has 15 residues. From germline, CDR1 is ENHRY and CDR2 SYGVKD. V dropped 7 bases and J dropped 3; count of bases not matched to a gene: 7. The CDR3 loop reads CAITSGRGKTDTQYF. CDR3 DNA sequence: TGTGCCATCACTAGCGGGAGAGGGAAGACAGATACGCAGTATTTT.

V and J are TRBV7-6 and TRBJ2-7; TRBD1 matches 11 bases. CDR1 and CDR2 from the germline V gene are SGHVS and FNYEAQ. Trimming took 3 bases from V and 4 from J; bases not matched to a gene: 5. The CDR3 is 15 residues long. DNA for the CDR3: TGTGCCAGCAGCTTCGGACAGGGGGCAAGGTACGAGCAGTACTTC. Protein: CASSFGQGARYEQYF.

This chain uses TRBV4-2 with TRBJ2-2; a weak D match, TRBD2 (5 bases). Germline V gene lookup returns CDR1 LGHNA and CDR2 YNFKEQ. This CDR3 region has 16 residues. With 0 bases removed from V and 3 bases from J, the gap between germline ends came to 11 bases. CDR3 in DNA: TGTGCCAGCAGCCAAGAGCCGGGAATAGACACCGGGGAGCTGTTTTTT. As protein: CASSQEPGIDTGELFF.